The text below deals with one T cell receptor beta chain. Following RNA extraction, reverse transcription yielded cDNA that acted as the sequencing template. Sequencing was performed with immunoSEQ multiplex PCR; in TCRdb, only in-frame clones are kept and a portion is missing. The sample holds 180,000 or so clones, roughly 46% seen once. Germline V lookup: CDR1 SGHDT, CDR2 YYEEEE. V was cut by 3 bases and J by 3 bases, with 13 bases left in between. The CDR3 runs 14 residues. The data derive from a study of CD8+ T cells in alopecia areata. Study as a whole: Each day, treated patients took oral tofacitinib twice, at 5 to 10 mg per dose. Tofacitinib dosing lasted 6 to 18 months, which was then followed by 6 months off drug.

Sample treatment: oral pan-JAK inhibitor, 5-10 mg twice daily. This TCR was sampled from a human donor with alopecia areata. The sample here was CD8+ T cells sorted from blood, taken at week 52, from a patient treated with tofacitinib. The genes are TRBV5-6 and TRBJ2-7, with D tentatively TRBD1 (5 bases). This CDR3 reads CASSWMTENYEQYF. In DNA form, the CDR3 reads TGTGCCAGCAGCTGGATGACAGAGAACTACGAGCAGTACTTC.